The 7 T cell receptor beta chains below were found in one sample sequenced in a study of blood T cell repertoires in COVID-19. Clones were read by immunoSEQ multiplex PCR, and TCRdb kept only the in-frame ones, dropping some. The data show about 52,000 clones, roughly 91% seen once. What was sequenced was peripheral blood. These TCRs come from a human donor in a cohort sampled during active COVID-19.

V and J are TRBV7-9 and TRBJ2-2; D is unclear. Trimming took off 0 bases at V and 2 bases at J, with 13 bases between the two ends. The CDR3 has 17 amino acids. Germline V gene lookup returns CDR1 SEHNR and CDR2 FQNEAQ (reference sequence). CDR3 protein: CASSLAIEQRNTGELFF. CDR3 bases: TGTGCCAGCAGCTTAGCGATCGAACAGAGAAACACCGGGGAGCTGTTTTTT.

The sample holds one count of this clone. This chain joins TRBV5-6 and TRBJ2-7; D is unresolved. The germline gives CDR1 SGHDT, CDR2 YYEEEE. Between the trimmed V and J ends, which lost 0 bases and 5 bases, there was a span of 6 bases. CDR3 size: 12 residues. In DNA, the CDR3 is TGTGCCAGCAGCTTGGTATCGGACGAGCAGTACTTC. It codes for CASSLVSDEQYF.

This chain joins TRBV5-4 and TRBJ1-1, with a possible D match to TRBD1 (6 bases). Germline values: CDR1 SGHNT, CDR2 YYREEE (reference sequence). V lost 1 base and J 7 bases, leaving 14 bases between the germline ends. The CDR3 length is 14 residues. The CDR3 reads CASSLFPGEREAFF. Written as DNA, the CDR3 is TGTGCCAGCAGCTTGTTCCCAGGGGAACGTGAAGCTTTCTTT.

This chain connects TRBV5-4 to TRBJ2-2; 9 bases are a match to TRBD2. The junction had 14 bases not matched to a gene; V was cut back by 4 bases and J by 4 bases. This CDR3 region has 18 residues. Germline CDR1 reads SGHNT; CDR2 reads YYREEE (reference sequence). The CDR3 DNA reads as TGTGCCAGCAGCCCGGGGGGTAGCGGGAGAGGTAGCACCGGGGAGCTGTTTTTT. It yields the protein CASSPGGSGRGSTGELFF. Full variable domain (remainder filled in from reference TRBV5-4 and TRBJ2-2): ETGVTQSPTHLIKTRGQQVTLRCSSQSGHNTVSWYQQALGQGPQFIFQYYREEENGRGNFPPRFSGLQFPNYSSELNVNALELDDSALYLCASSPGGSGRGSTGELFFGEGSRLTVL.

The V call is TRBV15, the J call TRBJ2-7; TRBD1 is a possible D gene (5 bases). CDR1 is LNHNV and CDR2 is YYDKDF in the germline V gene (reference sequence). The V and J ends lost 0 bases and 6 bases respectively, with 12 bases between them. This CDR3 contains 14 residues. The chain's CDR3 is CATSRDIVQVEQYF. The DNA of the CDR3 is TGTGCCACCAGCAGAGATATTGTACAGGTCGAGCAGTACTTC.

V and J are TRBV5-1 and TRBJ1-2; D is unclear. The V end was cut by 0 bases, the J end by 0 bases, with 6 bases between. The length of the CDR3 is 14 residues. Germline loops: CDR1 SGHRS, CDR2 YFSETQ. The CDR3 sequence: CASSLDRSNYGYTF. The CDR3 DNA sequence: TGCGCCAGCAGCTTGGACAGATCTAACTATGGCTACACCTTC. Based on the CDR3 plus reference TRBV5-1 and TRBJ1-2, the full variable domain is KAGVTQTPRYLIKTRGQQVTLSCSPISGHRSVSWYQQTPGQGLQFLFEYFSETQRNKGNFPGRFSGRQFSNSRSEMNVSTLELGDSALYLCASSLDRSNYGYTFGSGTRLTVV.

For the CDR3, the DNA is TGTGCCAGCAGCGCCAGGGACAGGGTCGCCGAGCAGTACTTC. Translated: CASSARDRVAEQYF. The V gene is TRBV9, the J gene TRBJ2-7; TRBD1 agrees at 9 bases. Germline trimming cut 3 bases from V and 6 bases from J; bases unmatched to any gene: 7. This CDR3 comprises 14 residues. CDR1 is SGDLS, CDR2 YYNGEE, per germline.